Here is one T cell receptor beta chain with its context. Those enrolled, adults aged roughly 18 to 95 years, came from roughly 22 US areas. This sample is part of a study of blood T cell repertoires in COVID-19. The CDR3 runs 13 residues. V dropped 2 bases and J dropped 5 bases, with 7 bases sitting between them. The V gene's germline CDR1 is SGHDT and CDR2 YYEEEE. Measured with immunoSEQ multiplex PCR; TCRdb has only the in-frame clones, and not every one. In the table there are 350,000 to 450,000 clones, 80% to 90% of which are singletons. Source material: PBMCs or T cells enriched from blood (not recorded which). The chain recombines TRBV5-6 with TRBJ2-2; perhaps TRBD2 as D (6 bases). The source of this sequence is a man aged 25-40 years who had recovered from COVID-19. The CDR3 is CASSLGGTGELFF. The DNA of the CDR3 is TGTGCCAGCAGCTTAGGAGGGACCGGGGAGCTGTTTTTT. Looking up the rest from reference TRBV5-6 and TRBJ2-2 gives the full variable domain: DAGVTQSPTHLIKTRGQQVTLRCSPKSGHDTVSWYQQALGQGPQFIFQYYEEEERQRGNFPDRFSGHQFPNYSSELNVNALLLGDSALYLCASSLGGTGELFFGEGSRLTVL.